Below are 27 T cell receptor beta chains sequenced from a single sample in a study of blood T cell repertoires in COVID-19 (dated by TCRdb to about 2020). The library was prepared using the immunoSEQ multiplex PCR assay. The immuneACCESS repertoire file appears here via TCRdb, limited to in-frame rearrangements. These files lack a portion of the clones; in checked studies, under half of the deficit traces to unresolved V genes, and the cause of the others is not known. In all, the sample holds 100,000 or so clones, and approximately 86% of those were seen once. Approximately 5% of the sample is taken by the ten largest. The sequenced sample consisted of peripheral blood. Every receptor here comes from a woman aged 45-65 years with COVID-19, enrolled during active disease.

The CDR3 region has the DNA TGTGCCAGCAGTGAACAGGGGGTTATGAACACTGAAGCTTTCTTT. This sequence encodes CASSEQGVMNTEAFF. V is TRBV2 and J is TRBJ1-1; 7 nucleotides align to TRBD1. The germline gives CDR1 SNHLY, CDR2 FYNNEI. J lost 0 bases, V lost 2 bases, and 3 bases had no gene match. This CDR3 spans 15 amino acids.

The J gene is TRBJ1-5, the V gene TRBV5-5; TRBD1 might be the D (6 bases). Germline V lookup: CDR1 SGHKS, CDR2 YYEKEE (reference sequence). Trimming pared 0 bases from V and 8 bases from J, leaving 12 bases between. CDR3 size: 14 residues. The CDR3 region is CASSLATGRKPQHF. DNA of the CDR3: TGTGCCAGCAGCTTGGCCACAGGGAGAAAGCCCCAGCATTTT.

The chain links TRBV5-1 to TRBJ2-1; 7 bases align to TRBD2. V was clipped by 3 bases and J by 6 bases; unmatched bases: 3. CDR1 and CDR2 (germline): SGHRS, YFSETQ. This CDR3 has 13 residues. CDR3 sequence reads: CASSSRLANEQFF. The CDR3 DNA follows: TGCGCCAGCAGCTCCCGACTAGCCAATGAGCAGTTCTTC.

This clone was seen just once. V usage is TRBV24-1 and J usage is TRBJ2-1; TRBD1 agrees at 7 bases. This CDR3 spans 13 amino acids. V was pared by 4 bases and J by 6 bases, with 2 bases of the junction left unmatched. In germline, CDR1 is KGHDR, CDR2 SFDVKD. The CDR3 sequence is CATSDTGVNEQFF. CDR3 sequence (DNA): TGTGCCACCAGTGACACAGGGGTCAATGAGCAGTTCTTC.

This clone was found once. V usage is TRBV7-2 and J usage is TRBJ1-1; the D is unclear. Germline V gives CDR1 SGHTA, CDR2 FQGNSA. The CDR3 is 13 residues long. V was cut by 2 bases and J by 1 base, with 5 bases left in between. This CDR3 is CASSLSSNTEAFF. Written as DNA, the CDR3 is TGTGCCAGCAGCTTATCTTCGAACACTGAAGCTTTCTTT. The entire variable domain, with the rest obtained from reference TRBV7-2 and TRBJ1-1, is as follows: GAGVSQSPSNKVTEKGKDVELRCDPISGHTALYWYRQSLGQGLEFLIYFQGNSAPDKSGLPSDRFSAERTGGSVSTLTIQRTQQEDSAVYLCASSLSSNTEAFFGQGTRLTVV.

This clone was detected once. This chain links TRBV6-5 with TRBJ2-3; 9 nucleotides match TRBD2. V lost 6 bases to trimming and J lost 1 base; unmatched junction nucleotides: 5. This CDR3 contains 15 residues. Per germline, CDR1 MNHEY and CDR2 SVGAGI. The CDR3 sequence: CASRARGGGTDTQYF. The CDR3 DNA is TGTGCCAGCAGAGCGCGGGGGGGCGGCACAGATACGCAGTATTTT.

For this clone: One junction end does not reproduce the germline sequence, and a read error may be involved. The V gene is TRBV11-3, the J gene TRBJ2-3; a weak D match, TRBD1 (5 bases). Germline CDR1 is SGHNT and CDR2 is YENEEA. The CDR3 consists of 14 residues. The CDR3 protein is CASSLGDQGDKQYF. Written as DNA, the CDR3 is TGTGCCAGCAGCTTAGGTGACCAGGGTGATAAGCAGTATTTT.

The chain couples TRBV9 to TRBJ1-3; 7 nucleotides align to TRBD1. The CDR3 is 17 amino acids. Trimming at V came to 3 bases and at J to 0 bases, leaving 9 bases not matched to a gene. CDR1 SGDLS and CDR2 YYNGEE come from the germline V gene. CDR3 protein: CASSAFTGENSGNTIYF. CDR3 nucleotides: TGTGCCAGCAGCGCGTTTACAGGGGAAAACTCTGGAAACACCATATATTTT.

The rearrangement links TRBV2 to TRBJ2-7, with D hard to call. The CDR3 contains 14 residues. V shed 8 bases and J shed 3 bases, with 17 bases lying between them. The germline V gene has CDR1 SNHLY and CDR2 FYNNEI. Here the CDR3 reads CASDDNTQIYEQYF. CDR3 DNA sequence: TGTGCCAGCGATGACAACACCCAAATCTACGAGCAGTACTTC.

This clone was observed a single time. V is TRBV18 and J is TRBJ1-1; weak D call: TRBD1 (5 bases). V lost 3 bases and J 7 bases, leaving 12 bases between the germline ends. The CDR3 loop spans 13 amino acids. Germline values: CDR1 KGHSH, CDR2 LQKENI. In DNA, the CDR3 is TGTGCCAGCTCACCCGTAGATCAGGGTGAAGCTTTCTTT. Its translation is CASSPVDQGEAFF.

The chain uses TRBV10-2 and TRBJ2-2, with D perhaps TRBD1 (7 bases). Trimming cost V 5 bases and J 3 bases, with 10 bases left between them. The length of the CDR3 is 14 residues. Germline V gives CDR1 WSHSY, CDR2 SAAADI. CDR3 residues: CASSLRGDTGELFF. The CDR3 bases are TGCGCCAGCAGTCTCAGGGGGGACACCGGGGAGCTGTTTTTT.

The rearrangement links TRBV10-1 to TRBJ2-1; 9 bases match TRBD1. V was pared by 0 bases and J by 8 bases, with 5 bases of the junction left unmatched. This CDR3 spans 15 amino acids. Per the germline V gene, CDR1 is WNHNN and CDR2 is SYGVQD (reference sequence). The CDR3 region has the DNA TGCGCCAGCAGTGAGTCTGGGACAGGGTTCTATGAGCAGTTCTTC. Translation gives CASSESGTGFYEQFF.

The chain combines TRBV7-2 with TRBJ2-3, with D perhaps matching TRBD2 (5 bases). Germline V gene lookup returns CDR1 SGHTA and CDR2 FQGNSA. Trimming shortened V by 5 bases and J by 2 bases, and 17 bases separated the two germline ends. The length of the CDR3 is 16 residues. The CDR3 is CASSPPGLKNTDTQYF. The DNA for the CDR3 is TGTGCCAGCAGCCCCCCCGGACTGAAAAACACAGATACGCAGTATTTT. Full variable domain (missing parts from reference TRBV7-2 and TRBJ2-3): GAGVSQSPSNKVTEKGKDVELRCDPISGHTALYWYRQSLGQGLEFLIYFQGNSAPDKSGLPSDRFSAERTGGSVSTLTIQRTQQEDSAVYLCASSPPGLKNTDTQYFGPGTRLTVL.

The chain joins TRBV7-2 to TRBJ2-7, with 12 bases that match TRBD2. The CDR3 runs to 14 residues. CDR1 SGHTA and CDR2 FQGNSA come from the germline V gene. The V and J ends lost 5 bases and 6 bases, in that order; junction bases with no gene match: 5. Written as DNA, the CDR3 is TGTGCCAGCAGCCCTAGCGGGGGGGCAACCGAGCAGTACTTC. Its protein is CASSPSGGATEQYF.

The chain employs TRBV6-5 and TRBJ1-2; D is unclear. Per germline, CDR1 MNHEY and CDR2 SVGAGI. The CDR3 spans 15 residues. V was pared by 0 bases and J by 7 bases, with 15 bases between. The CDR3 DNA follows: TGTGCCAGCAGTTACTCGATCCACCCCCCTACTGGCTACACCTTC. Translating gives CASSYSIHPPTGYTF.

V and J are TRBV27 and TRBJ1-5; no clear D gene. The CDR3 has 16 amino acids. V was cut by 0 bases and J by 5 bases, with 14 bases left in between. The V gene's germline CDR1 is MNHEY and CDR2 SMNVEV (reference sequence). The CDR3 sequence: CASSLSGSGIYQPQHF. The DNA of the CDR3 is TGTGCCAGCAGTTTATCGGGGAGCGGGATATATCAGCCCCAGCATTTT.

J is TRBJ2-7 and V is TRBV5-1, with 7 bases matching TRBD1. The CDR3 sequence is 14 residues long. The germline V gene has CDR1 SGHRS and CDR2 YFSETQ. After removal of 4 bases from V and 3 bases from J, the junction contained 7 bases not matched to a gene. DNA for the CDR3: TGCGCCAGCAGCAACAGCGCAGGGGGCTACGAGCAGTACTTC. It encodes CASSNSAGGYEQYF. Filled out from reference TRBV5-1 and TRBJ2-7, the complete variable domain reads KAGVTQTPRYLIKTRGQQVTLSCSPISGHRSVSWYQQTPGQGLQFLFEYFSETQRNKGNFPGRFSGRQFSNSRSEMNVSTLELGDSALYLCASSNSAGGYEQYFGPGTRLTVT.

This clone has a single count. The chain is built from TRBV5-4 and TRBJ2-5, with 7 bases that match TRBD1. The CDR3 loop spans 15 amino acids. The V segment lost 5 bases and the J segment 2 bases; nucleotides outside the gene matches: 9. Germline assignment: CDR1 SGHNT and CDR2 YYREEE (reference sequence). The CDR3 sequence is CASRRGTDIQETQYF. The CDR3 DNA reads TGTGCCAGCAGACGAGGGACAGATATTCAAGAGACCCAGTACTTC.

The chain is built from TRBV2 and TRBJ1-1; D is unclear. The CDR3 is 16 residues long. Germline CDR1 and CDR2: SNHLY and FYNNEI. The V gene lost 4 bases and the J gene lost 4 bases, with 19 bases spanning the gap. DNA of the CDR3: TGTGCCAGCAGTGCGGTGGCTACCGTATCAGGCACTGAAGCTTTCTTT. It yields the protein CASSAVATVSGTEAFF.

The genes are TRBV7-3 and TRBJ1-2, with D unresolved. The CDR3 loop spans 13 amino acids. Per the germline V gene, CDR1 is SGHTA and CDR2 is FQGTGA. Deletions cut 4 bases from V and 7 bases from J, with 13 bases between. The CDR3 sequence: CASSSAGGIGYTF. CDR3 DNA: TGTGCCAGCAGCTCGGCGGGCGGAATTGGCTACACCTTC.

This sequence joins TRBV3-1 (or the pseudogene TRBV3-2) and TRBJ2-7; 10 bases agree with TRBD2. Losses at the gene ends were 1 base for V and 4 bases for J; bases not matched to a gene: 4. The CDR3 is made up of 15 amino acids. Germline values: CDR1 LGHDT, CDR2 YNNKEL (reference sequence). The CDR3 nucleotides are TGTGCCAGCAGCCAAGCAACTAGCGGGGAATACGAGCAGTACTTC. Its protein is CASSQATSGEYEQYF.

The V and J genes are TRBV5-1 and TRBJ2-7; TRBD1 matches at 8 bases. The V gene end was trimmed by 0 bases and the J gene end by 4 bases; junction bases not matched to a gene: 6. Germline CDR1 reads SGHRS; CDR2 reads YFSETQ. The CDR3 totals 15 residues. The CDR3 nucleotides are TGCGCCAGCAGCTTGGGGCAGGGGGCGTTATACGAGCAGTACTTC. This sequence encodes CASSLGQGALYEQYF.

This CDR3 reads CASSLAPAGWGETQYF. The CDR3 region has the DNA TGCGCCAGCAGCTTGGCCCCAGCGGGGTGGGGAGAGACCCAGTACTTC. The chain joins TRBV5-1 to TRBJ2-5; 7 nucleotides line up with TRBD2. Trimming cost V 0 bases and J 4 bases; bases outside gene matches: 9. The CDR3 extends over 16 amino acids. Germline V gene lookup returns CDR1 SGHRS and CDR2 YFSETQ.

This chain uses TRBV12-5 with TRBJ2-3; 11 positions agree with TRBD2. There are 16 residues in the CDR3. The V segment lost 2 bases and the J segment 4 bases; nucleotides outside the gene matches: 5. CDR1 and CDR2 (germline): LGHNT, FRNRAP. CDR3 DNA sequence: TGTGCTAGTGGTTTGTTTAGCGGGGGGGCCGCAGATACGCAGTATTTT. Translation gives CASGLFSGGAADTQYF.

The chain employs TRBV19 and TRBJ2-1, with a tentative D call TRBD1 (5 bases). Germline loops: CDR1 LNHDA, CDR2 SQIVND (reference sequence). V was trimmed by 5 bases and J by 8 bases, leaving 7 bases between them. This CDR3 region has 11 residues. CDR3 DNA: TGTGCCAGTAGTCAGGGCGATGAGCAGTTCTTC. Translating it yields CASSQGDEQFF.

This CDR3 reads CASSSGQGPLSGDTQYF. The CDR3 DNA reads TGCGCCAGCAGCTCCGGACAGGGGCCTCTCTCGGGAGATACGCAGTATTTT. The V call is TRBV5-1, the J call TRBJ2-3; 9 bases line up with TRBD1. The junction had 13 bases not matched to a gene; V was cut back by 3 bases and J by 5 bases. Per germline, CDR1 SGHRS and CDR2 YFSETQ. CDR3 length equals 17 residues.

The chain links TRBV7-3 to TRBJ2-1, with D maybe TRBD1 (6 bases). Per germline, CDR1 SGHTA and CDR2 FQGTGA. The germline V and J ends were trimmed by 2 bases and 5 bases, with 13 bases remaining between them. The CDR3 consists of 15 residues. DNA of the CDR3: TGTGCCAGCAGCTTATTCTCTGAGGGGGACAATGAGCAGTTCTTC. This encodes CASSLFSEGDNEQFF.